These 8 T cell receptor beta chains came from one sample sequenced in a study of beta chain features in type 1 diabetes. Study findings and constraints: All four CD4+ subsets of Type 1 diabetes patients contained TCRB CDR3s that were moderately but significantly shorter.

Their specific antigens are unknown. All of the isolated RNA was reverse transcribed, so expressed TCRB transcripts were sequenced. Here immunoSEQ multiplex PCR was the method, and the copy in TCRdb shows in-frame clones only, minus some. The table shows 85,000 to 110,000 clones, with 28% occurring only once. Sequenced: central memory CD4+ T cells from blood. Receptors were obtained from a woman under 30 with type 1 diabetes.

This clone appeared a few times. The chain uses TRBV27 and TRBJ2-7; 8 bases are shared with TRBD1. This CDR3 contains 16 residues. The V gene's germline CDR1 is MNHEY and CDR2 SMNVEV (reference sequence). Trimming cost V 6 bases and J 0 bases; bases outside gene matches: 10. The CDR3 protein is CASRPRQGLLSYEQYF. The DNA of the CDR3 is TGTGCCAGCAGACCCCGACAGGGGTTGCTCTCCTACGAGCAGTACTTC.

The chain recombines TRBV5-1 with TRBJ2-3; 9 positions agree with TRBD2. Germline CDR1 and CDR2: SGHRS and YFSETQ. The V segment lost 0 bases and the J segment 3 bases; nucleotides outside the gene matches: 8. The CDR3 is made up of 17 amino acids. The CDR3 DNA is TGCGCCAGCAGCTTGGGTGAGCGGGAGGCGGGGACAGATACGCAGTATTTT. This sequence encodes CASSLGEREAGTDTQYF.

The gene calls are TRBV30 and TRBJ1-1; D is ambiguous. V was trimmed by 2 bases and J by 1 base, leaving 11 bases between them. The length of the CDR3 is 14 residues. The germline gives CDR1 GTSNPN, CDR2 SVGIG (reference sequence). The DNA of the CDR3 is TGTGCCTGGAGTTCTGGAGAGCGGAACACTGAAGCTTTCTTT. Translation: CAWSSGERNTEAFF.

The V and J genes are TRBV30 and TRBJ1-3, with D hard to call. The CDR3 spans 14 residues. Germline V gene lookup returns CDR1 GTSNPN and CDR2 SVGIG (reference sequence). V lost 3 bases to trimming and J lost 4 bases, with 13 bases between them. In DNA, the CDR3 is TGTGCCTGGAGAGACGACAAACGCGGAAACACCATATATTTT. Translating gives CAWRDDKRGNTIYF.

The chain joins TRBV18 to TRBJ2-2, with D maybe TRBD2 (5 bases). This CDR3 has 15 residues. CDR1 is KGHSH and CDR2 is LQKENI in the germline V gene. The V and J ends lost 6 bases and 4 bases respectively, with 15 bases between them. As DNA, the CDR3 is TGTGCCAGCTCCCCCAGCGGCCTTTTCACCGGGGAGCTGTTTTTT. This codes for CASSPSGLFTGELFF.

This chain connects TRBV5-6 to TRBJ2-5; 7 bases fit TRBD1. V trimming: 3 bases; J trimming: 2 bases; junction bases outside the gene matches: 7. This CDR3 is built from 15 residues. The germline gives CDR1 SGHDT, CDR2 YYEEEE. CDR3 in amino acids: CASSSPSTGQETQYF. CDR3 nucleotide sequence: TGTGCCAGCAGCTCCCCTTCGACAGGGCAAGAGACCCAGTACTTC.

This chain uses TRBV2 with TRBJ2-3; 11 bases align to TRBD2. Trimming at V came to 3 bases and at J to 4 bases, leaving 0 bases not matched to a gene. The CDR3 runs to 14 residues. Germline CDR1 reads SNHLY; CDR2 reads FYNNEI. CDR3 residues: CASSDSGRADTQYF. Written as DNA, the CDR3 is TGTGCCAGCAGTGATAGCGGGAGGGCAGATACGCAGTATTTT.

The V gene is TRBV11-3, the J gene TRBJ2-5, with D possibly matching TRBD2 (6 bases). The CDR3 contains 15 residues. CDR1 and CDR2 (germline): SGHNT, YENEEA. Trimming cost V 0 bases and J 1 base, with 9 bases left between them. The CDR3 DNA reads TGTGCCAGCAGCTTAGATGGAGGGCCCCAAGAGACCCAGTACTTC. This encodes CASSLDGGPQETQYF.